The 27 T cell receptor beta chains below come from one sample, sequenced in a study of type 1 regulatory T cells. TCRdb processed the reads anew with MiXCR; each CDR3 protein has one entry. The sample contains about 18,000 distinct CDR3 sequences, about 10% of which appear only once. What was sequenced was CD4+ T cells, either the whole sample or a sorted fraction (not recorded which). The source is a human donor in good health.

V gene TRBV20-1 combines with J gene TRBJ1-1; D call uncertain. Germline CDR1 reads DFQATT; CDR2 reads SNEGSKA (reference sequence). This CDR3 comprises 11 residues. This CDR3 is CSPRVRVEAFF. In DNA, the CDR3 is TGCAGCCCCCGGGTGAGGGTGGAAGCTTTCTTT.

As for this clonotype: A read error may explain this, as a much larger clone is one base away. The V gene is TRBV18, the J gene TRBJ2-5; possible D gene TRBD2, 5 bases. Trimming took off 2 bases at V and 5 bases at J, with 15 bases between the two ends. Germline assignment: CDR1 KGHSH and CDR2 LQKENI. This CDR3 is built from 15 residues. The CDR3 loop is CASSPITEVGETQYF. The CDR3 nucleotides are TGTGCCAGCTCACCAATTACGGAGGTAGGGGAGACCCAGTACTTC.

This clonotype occurred many times. The CDR3 sequence is CSARDTRGAFF. The CDR3 region has the DNA TGCAGTGCTAGAGATACGAGGGGAGCTTTCTTT. J is TRBJ1-1 and V is TRBV20-1, with D maybe TRBD1 (5 bases). The CDR3 is 11 residues long. CDR1 is DFQATT and CDR2 is SNEGSKA in the germline V gene (reference sequence). Trimming cost V 0 bases and J 10 bases, with 9 bases left between them.

By share, this clonotype counts as medium-sized (0.01 to 0.1%). The chain has TRBV25-1 and TRBJ2-3; perhaps TRBD2 as D (6 bases). V gave up 7 bases and J gave up 9 bases, with 14 bases separating them. The CDR3 has 12 amino acids. Per germline, CDR1 MGHDK and CDR2 SYGVNS. This CDR3 is CASMRRGGTQYF. As DNA, the CDR3 is TGTGCCAGCATGCGAAGGGGAGGAACGCAGTATTTT.

This clonotype was detected a few times. The chain joins TRBV5-4 to TRBJ2-7; D might be TRBD2 (5 bases). CDR3 length equals 11 residues. The ends were cut back, 4 bases at V and 4 bases at J, with 6 bases in the middle. The V gene's germline CDR1 is SGHNT and CDR2 YYREEE (reference sequence). The chain's CDR3 is CASSRDYEQYF. The CDR3 bases are TGTGCCAGCAGCCGGGATTACGAGCAGTACTTC.

This clonotype was counted a few times. The chain joins TRBV5-1 to TRBJ2-7, with 10 bases identical to TRBD2. Germline CDR1 SGHRS, CDR2 YFSETQ. The CDR3 is made up of 15 amino acids. Losses at the gene ends were 0 bases for V and 3 bases for J; bases not matched to a gene: 3. In DNA, the CDR3 is TGCGCCAGCAGCTTGGCCGCTAGCGGGGGCTACGAGCAGTACTTC. It specifies CASSLAASGGYEQYF.

This clonotype was picked up a small number of times. The chain is built from TRBV20-1 and TRBJ1-5; D is perhaps TRBD1 (6 bases). The CDR3 is 15 amino acids. V was pared by 0 bases and J by 4 bases, with 13 bases between. Germline values: CDR1 DFQATT, CDR2 SNEGSKA (reference sequence). CDR3 sequence (DNA): TGCAGTGCTAGAGATCCCGGACAGAAGAATCAGCCCCAGCATTTT. Encoded protein: CSARDPGQKNQPQHF.

This rearrangement joins TRBV7-2 to TRBJ2-7, with a tentative D call TRBD2 (6 bases). The V and J ends lost 4 bases and 0 bases respectively, with 13 bases between them. The CDR3 extends over 15 amino acids. CDR1 is SGHTA and CDR2 is FQGNSA in the germline V gene. Here the CDR3 DNA reads TGTGCCAGCAGCTCCGGACTACCAGGCTCCTACGAGCAGTACTTC. It is translated as CASSSGLPGSYEQYF.

This clonotype was seen at least ten times. The chain joins TRBV7-2 to TRBJ2-5, with a weak D call TRBD1 (6 bases). Trimming left V 8 bases short and J 1 base short, with 11 bases between. Per the germline V gene, CDR1 is SGHTA and CDR2 is FQGNSA. CDR3 length: 13 residues. In DNA, the CDR3 is TGTGCCAGCGCGAGGGGGACCCAAGAGACCCAGTACTTC. Its protein is CASARGTQETQYF.

This rearrangement joins TRBV9 to TRBJ2-3; the D is unclear. The CDR3 covers 13 residues. The V gene lost 3 bases and the J gene lost 0 bases, with 5 bases spanning the gap. Germline-derived CDR1 and CDR2 are SGDLS and YYNGEE. The CDR3 DNA is TGTGCCAGCAGCGGCTACAGCACAGATACGCAGTATTTT. Translating it yields CASSGYSTDTQYF.

This clonotype was counted only a few times. The rearrangement links TRBV6-6 to TRBJ2-7; possibly TRBD2 for D (5 bases). The CDR3 has 15 amino acids. V lost 2 bases and J lost 0, with 11 bases in between. Germline V lookup: CDR1 MNHNY, CDR2 SVGAGI (reference sequence). The CDR3 DNA reads as TGTGCCAGCAGTTACGTGACGGGGAGCTCCTACGAGCAGTACTTC. It encodes CASSYVTGSSYEQYF.

This clonotype was seen ten or more times. This chain connects TRBV5-1 to TRBJ2-7; 12 bases agree with TRBD2. Germline CDR1 is SGHRS and CDR2 is YFSETQ. Trimming removed 2 bases from V and 2 bases from J; junction bases left unmatched: 8. This CDR3 spans 17 amino acids. The DNA for the CDR3 is TGCGCCAGCAGCTTCCAGCTATCTAGCGGGAGGGCCTACGAGCAGTACTTC. As protein: CASSFQLSSGRAYEQYF. Full variable domain (remainder filled in from reference TRBV5-1 and TRBJ2-7): KAGVTQTPRYLIKTRGQQVTLSCSPISGHRSVSWYQQTPGQGLQFLFEYFSETQRNKGNFPGRFSGRQFSNSRSEMNVSTLELGDSALYLCASSFQLSSGRAYEQYFGPGTRLTVT.

V is TRBV28 and J is TRBJ2-7, with a weak D call TRBD1 (6 bases). There are 11 residues in the CDR3. The germline CDR1 and CDR2 sequences are MDHEN and SYDVKM. V was shortened by 5 bases and J by 6 bases, with 8 bases between the two germline ends. CDR3 nucleotide sequence: TGTGCCAGCAGTCAGGGGACCGAGCAGTACTTC. It codes for CASSQGTEQYF. Filled out from reference TRBV28 and TRBJ2-7, the complete variable domain reads DVKVTQSSRYLVKRTGEKVFLECVQDMDHENMFWYRQDPGLGLRLIYFSYDVKMKEKGDIPEGYSVSREKKERFSLILESASTNQTSMYLCASSQGTEQYFGPGTRLTVT.

As for this clonotype: With a much larger clone just one base away, this may be a read error. The chain has TRBV27 and TRBJ2-1; D not certain. The CDR3 loop spans 13 amino acids. From germline, CDR1 is MNHEY and CDR2 SMNVEV (reference sequence). V was trimmed by 6 bases and J by 10 bases, leaving 16 bases between them. The CDR3 DNA reads as TGTGCCAGCAGCCACGACCTCGTTGGGGAGCAGTTCTTC. Translated, it gives CASSHDLVGEQFF.

This clonotype was observed at least ten times. CDR3 amino acids: CSARERTGVYEQYF. CDR3 bases: TGCAGTGCTAGAGAGAGGACAGGGGTCTACGAGCAGTACTTC. The chain has TRBV20-1 and TRBJ2-7; 9 bases are shared with TRBD1. The ends lost 0 bases at V and 3 bases at J; junction bases unmatched: 3. The CDR3 has 14 residues. Germline values: CDR1 DFQATT, CDR2 SNEGSKA (reference sequence).

This clonotype came up a few times. CDR3 region: CASSYSQGRQNTIYF. CDR3 DNA: TGTGCCAGCAGCTACTCGCAGGGGCGGCAAAACACCATATATTTT. The chain carries TRBV7-8 and TRBJ1-3; D might be TRBD1 (6 bases). Trimming removed 4 bases from V and 6 bases from J, with 16 bases in between. Germline CDR1 is SGHVS and CDR2 is FQNEAQ. The CDR3 is made up of 15 amino acids.

This clonotype was counted at least ten times. The chain links TRBV24-1 to TRBJ2-1; 12 bases are a match to TRBD2. CDR1 KGHDR and CDR2 SFDVKD come from the germline V gene. The CDR3 runs 20 residues. The V and J ends lost 9 bases and 9 bases, in that order; junction bases with no gene match: 26. CDR3 DNA sequence: TGTGCCACCCAGGGACCGACTAGCGGGAGCGGAGGGCTGGCGAGAATTGAGCAGTTCTTC. Its protein product is CATQGPTSGSGGLARIEQFF.

By sample share, this clonotype is medium-sized (0.01 to 0.1%). The chain employs TRBV7-3 and TRBJ1-1; D unresolved. Germline V gives CDR1 SGHTA, CDR2 FQGTGA. The CDR3 consists of 13 residues. The germline V and J ends were trimmed by 4 bases and 1 base, with 7 bases remaining between them. In DNA form, the CDR3 reads TGTGCCAGCAGCTACGACACGAACACTGAAGCTTTCTTT. Translation gives CASSYDTNTEAFF.

This clonotype was recorded at least ten times. The chain employs TRBV28 and TRBJ2-7; tentative D call: TRBD2 (6 bases). Trimming took 8 bases from V and 5 from J, leaving 16 bases between them. CDR3 length equals 13 residues. Germline CDR1 and CDR2: MDHEN and SYDVKM. The CDR3 here is CASASGASHEQYF. DNA for the CDR3: TGTGCCAGCGCCTCGGGAGCTTCCCACGAGCAGTACTTC.

The CDR3 loop reads CASSTGTGKNQPQHF. CDR3 sequence (DNA): TGTGCCAGCAGCACGGGGACAGGTAAAAATCAGCCCCAGCATTTT. The chain couples TRBV28 to TRBJ1-5; TRBD1 agrees at 8 bases. The CDR3 has 15 amino acids. V shed 6 bases and J 4 bases; nucleotides not matched to a gene: 8. Germline V gene data show CDR1 as MDHEN and CDR2 as SYDVKM. The complete variable domain, with remaining parts taken from reference TRBV28 and TRBJ1-5, reads DVKVTQSSRYLVKRTGEKVFLECVQDMDHENMFWYRQDPGLGLRLIYFSYDVKMKEKGDIPEGYSVSREKKERFSLILESASTNQTSMYLCASSTGTGKNQPQHFGDGTRLSIL.

This clonotype showed up many times. The rearrangement uses TRBV10-3 and TRBJ2-1; no reliable D call. Germline V lookup: CDR1 ENHRY, CDR2 SYGVKD. The CDR3 extends over 11 amino acids. The germline V and J ends were trimmed by 3 bases and 9 bases, with 6 bases remaining between them. The CDR3 DNA reads as TGTGCCATCAGTGACATCGGTGAGCAGTTCTTC. Protein: CAISDIGEQFF.

This clonotype came up a few times. This chain uses TRBV7-8 with TRBJ2-1; 10 nucleotides align to TRBD1. V gave up 5 bases and J gave up 10 bases; unmatched junction bases: 14. The CDR3 covers 16 residues. Germline loops: CDR1 SGHVS, CDR2 FQNEAQ. The CDR3 sequence is CASSEGPTGGQGEQFF. The CDR3 DNA reads as TGTGCCAGCAGCGAAGGGCCGACAGGGGGACAGGGGGAGCAGTTCTTC. The variable domain in full, with the rest retrieved from reference TRBV7-8 and TRBJ2-1, is GAGVSQSPRYKVAKRGQDVALRCDPISGHVSLFWYQQALGQGPEFLTYFQNEAQLDKSGLPSDRFFAERPEGSVSTLKIQRTQQEDSAVYLCASSEGPTGGQGEQFFGPGTRLTVL.

In this sample, this clonotype turned up a few times. This clone may be a read error of a much larger clone one base away. This chain connects TRBV7-9 to TRBJ1-1; 8 bases map to TRBD1. V was pared by 5 bases and J by 12 bases, with 8 bases of the junction left unmatched. Germline V gives CDR1 SEHNR, CDR2 FQNEAQ (reference sequence). This CDR3 contains 12 residues. The CDR3 DNA reads as TGTGCCAGCAGCCACAGGGGGGGAGAAACTTTCTTT. It is translated as CASSHRGGETFF.

The chain's CDR3 is CASSLAIRGRGYNEQFF. The DNA for the CDR3 is TGCGCCAGCAGCTTGGCTATCCGTGGGAGGGGGTACAATGAGCAGTTCTTC. V and J are TRBV5-1 and TRBJ2-1; tentative D call: TRBD2 (7 bases). Trimming removed 0 bases at V and 4 bases at J, with 17 bases between. Germline V gene data show CDR1 as SGHRS and CDR2 as YFSETQ. There are 17 residues in the CDR3.

The V call is TRBV5-6, the J call TRBJ2-5, with 9 bases matching TRBD2. The V and J ends lost 1 base and 0 bases, in that order; junction bases with no gene match: 10. The CDR3 loop spans 18 amino acids. Germline assignment: CDR1 SGHDT and CDR2 YYEEEE. The CDR3 spells CASSLQLAGAPDQETQYF. In DNA, the CDR3 is TGTGCCAGCAGCTTGCAGTTAGCGGGAGCCCCAGACCAAGAGACCCAGTACTTC.

This clonotype was detected ten times or more. The chain employs TRBV29-1 and TRBJ2-5; D might be TRBD1 (5 bases). Trimming left V 5 bases short and J 2 bases short, with 12 bases between. Germline assignment: CDR1 SQVTM and CDR2 ANQGSEA. This CDR3 region has 13 residues. The chain's CDR3 is CSVFAGKQETQYF. For the CDR3, the DNA is TGCAGCGTTTTCGCAGGGAAACAAGAGACCCAGTACTTC.

This clonotype came up a few times. This chain joins TRBV6-1 and TRBJ2-2, with 8 bases aligning to TRBD2. Germline loops: CDR1 MNHNS, CDR2 SASEGT. V trimming: 7 bases; J trimming: 8 bases; junction bases outside the gene matches: 9. The CDR3 length is 14 residues. The CDR3 bases are TGTGCCAGCACCGGGACTAGGGTTTCGGGGGAGCTGTTTTTT. It translates to CASTGTRVSGELFF.